Below, 8 T cell receptor beta chains from the same sample are listed, as sequenced in a study of blood T cell repertoires in COVID-19 (dated by TCRdb to about 2020). The library was produced with the immunoSEQ multiplex PCR assay. TCRdb obtained this table from immuneACCESS and retained in-frame rearrangements with V and J assigned. These tables miss some clones; where compared with another copy, unresolved V genes account for less than half of the shortfall, and the remainder is unexplained. The sample includes about 190,000 clones, with around four fifths observed a single time. Around 5.2% of the sample is taken by the ten largest. Sequences were obtained from peripheral blood. These receptors originate from a woman aged 30 to 39 with acute or convalescent COVID-19.

The chain links TRBV30 to TRBJ2-5; tentative D call: TRBD2 (6 bases). V lost 4 bases to trimming and J lost 4 bases, with 16 bases between them. The CDR3 extends over 14 amino acids. Germline loops: CDR1 GTSNPN, CDR2 SVGIG (reference sequence). CDR3 sequence reads: CAWIGAGLRETQYF. The CDR3 bases are TGTGCCTGGATAGGTGCGGGATTACGAGAGACCCAGTACTTC.

The chain is built from TRBV28 and TRBJ1-6; 9 bases agree with TRBD1. The V and J ends lost 4 bases and 0 bases, in that order; junction bases with no gene match: 13. The CDR3 has 20 amino acids. Looked up from germline, CDR1 is MDHEN and CDR2 is SYDVKM. The CDR3 DNA is TGTGCCAGCAGTTCCACCTCCCGAGACAGGGGGAGCTCCTATAATTCACCCCTCCACTTT. It translates to CASSSTSRDRGSSYNSPLHF.

The rearrangement joins TRBV5-1 to TRBJ2-2, with a weak D call TRBD1 (5 bases). V gave up 4 bases and J gave up 8 bases, with 9 bases separating them. Germline values: CDR1 SGHRS, CDR2 YFSETQ. There are 12 residues in the CDR3. The CDR3 spells CASSLGHGELFF. As DNA, the CDR3 is TGCGCCAGCAGCCTAGGACATGGGGAGCTGTTTTTT.

This clone showed up just a few times. The rearrangement uses TRBV5-1 and TRBJ1-1; 7 bases line up with TRBD1. The V and J ends lost 3 bases and 1 base, in that order; junction bases with no gene match: 3. This CDR3 region has 14 residues. The germline gives CDR1 SGHRS, CDR2 YFSETQ. CDR3 residues: CASSSDRKNTEAFF. The DNA for the CDR3 is TGCGCCAGCAGCTCGGACAGGAAGAACACTGAAGCTTTCTTT. Using reference TRBV5-1 and TRBJ1-1 for the parts outside the CDR3, the full variable domain is KAGVTQTPRYLIKTRGQQVTLSCSPISGHRSVSWYQQTPGQGLQFLFEYFSETQRNKGNFPGRFSGRQFSNSRSEMNVSTLELGDSALYLCASSSDRKNTEAFFGQGTRLTVV.

The genes are TRBV4-1 and TRBJ1-1, with D tentatively TRBD1 (6 bases). Germline V lookup: CDR1 MGHRA, CDR2 YSYEKL. V shed 3 bases and J shed 0 bases, with 17 bases lying between them. The CDR3 spans 17 residues. CDR3 residues: CASSHLEGGSMNTEAFF. Here the CDR3 DNA reads TGCGCCAGCAGCCACCTCGAGGGGGGGTCTATGAACACTGAAGCTTTCTTT.

V usage is TRBV6-5 and J usage is TRBJ1-6; D may be TRBD1 (6 bases). This CDR3 comprises 12 residues. Trimming took off 10 bases at V and 10 bases at J, with 14 bases between the two ends. Looked up from germline, CDR1 is MNHEY and CDR2 is SVGAGI. CDR3 sequence (DNA): TGTGCCACCCAACAGGGTGAATCACCCCTCCACTTT. Its translation: CATQQGESPLHF.

V gene TRBV4-3 combines with J gene TRBJ2-3, with TRBD2 identical over 11 bases. Per the germline V gene, CDR1 is LGHNA and CDR2 is YSLEER. V lost 4 bases and J lost 1; bases outside the gene matches: 7. CDR3 length equals 17 residues. The CDR3 loop reads CASSRRVLAGGTDTQYF. CDR3 nucleotides: TGCGCCAGCAGCCGCCGCGTACTAGCGGGGGGCACAGATACGCAGTATTTT.

The chain has TRBV2 and TRBJ2-7; 11 bases align to TRBD1. The V and J ends lost 4 bases and 6 bases, in that order; junction bases with no gene match: 8. This CDR3 is built from 15 residues. Germline CDR1 and CDR2: SNHLY and FYNNEI. CDR3: CASSGYRTGGLEQYF. The CDR3, as DNA: TGTGCCAGCAGTGGATATAGGACAGGGGGCCTCGAGCAGTACTTC.